This entry describes one TCR beta chain. This record comes from a study of blood T cell repertoires in COVID-19. Study-wide background: Some COVID-19 samples were acute and others convalescent; all came from the United States, Italy and Spain. PBMCs, B-cell-depleted T cells, or T cells were the source of the cDNA or gDNA that made up the material.

Authors' analysis steps: Counts of nucleated cells, estimated from reference gene primer amplification, were obtained. Only in-frame clones appear in the TCRdb table, and some are missing; sequencing was by immunoSEQ multiplex PCR. V and J calls and clone size are as listed in that table; D and trimming were resolved from the DNA. The data contain about 38,000 clones, 70% to 90% of them seen just once; the ten biggest clones take up 4% to 5.5%. Seattle patients were enrolled during active infection and followed longitudinally. This receptor was identified in a man aged 55-75 years with COVID-19, enrolled during active disease. The specimen sequenced was peripheral blood.

CDR3 bases: TGTGCCAGCAGCGTTTCACAGGGGGCGCGTTACAATGAGCAGTTCTTC. Protein sequence: CASSVSQGARYNEQFF. V usage is TRBV7-9 and J usage is TRBJ2-1, with 9 nucleotides matching TRBD1. This CDR3 spans 16 amino acids. Per the germline V gene, CDR1 is SEHNR and CDR2 is FQNEAQ (reference sequence). V shed 5 bases and J 4 bases; nucleotides not matched to a gene: 9.